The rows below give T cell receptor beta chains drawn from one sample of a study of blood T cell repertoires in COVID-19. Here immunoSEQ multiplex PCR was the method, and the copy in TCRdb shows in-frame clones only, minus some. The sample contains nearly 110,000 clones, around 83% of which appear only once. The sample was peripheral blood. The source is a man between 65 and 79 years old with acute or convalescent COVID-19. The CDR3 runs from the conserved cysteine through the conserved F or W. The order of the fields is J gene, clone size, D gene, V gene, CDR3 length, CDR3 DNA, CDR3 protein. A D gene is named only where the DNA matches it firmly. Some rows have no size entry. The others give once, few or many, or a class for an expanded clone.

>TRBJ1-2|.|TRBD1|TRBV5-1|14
TGCGCCAGCAGCTTGGGACAGGGGGCCTATGGCTACACCTTC
CASSLGQGAYGYTF
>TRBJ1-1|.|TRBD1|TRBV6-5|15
TGTGCCAGCAGAGAGATCGGACAGGTTAACACTGAAGCTTTCTTT
CASREIGQVNTEAFF
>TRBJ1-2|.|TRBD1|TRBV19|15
TGTGCCAGTAGCGAACTTCAGGGGGTTAACTATGGCTACACCTTC
CASSELQGVNYGYTF
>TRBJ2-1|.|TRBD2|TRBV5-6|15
TGTGCCAGCAGCCTGGGACTAGCGGGGGAGACAAGGCAGTTCTTC
CASSLGLAGETRQFF
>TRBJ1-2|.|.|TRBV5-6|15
TGTGCCAGCAGGGGGGCCGGGACGGGTTCGTATGGCTACACCTTC
CASRGAGTGSYGYTF
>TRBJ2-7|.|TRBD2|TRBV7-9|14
TGTGCCAGCAGCTTAACGGAGGGTAGCGGGGAGCAGTACTTC
CASSLTEGSGEQYF
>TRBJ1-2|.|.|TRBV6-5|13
TGTGCCAGCCTAAATGGACAGAACTATGGCTACACCTTC
CASLNGQNYGYTF
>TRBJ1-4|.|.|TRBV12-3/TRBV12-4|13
TGTGCCAGTATGTTCTCAACTAATGAAAAACTGTTTTTT
CASMFSTNEKLFF
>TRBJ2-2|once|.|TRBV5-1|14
TGCGCCAGCAGCTCCAATTACAGCCCCGGGGAGCTGTTTTTT
CASSSNYSPGELFF
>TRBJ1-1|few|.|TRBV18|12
TGTGCCAGCTCACCAGAGGGATATGAAGCTTTCTTT
CASSPEGYEAFF
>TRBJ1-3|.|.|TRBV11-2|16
TGTGCCAGCAGCGACACCGGGACATGGTCTGGAAACACCATATATTTT
CASSDTGTWSGNTIYF
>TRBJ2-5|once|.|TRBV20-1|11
TGCAGTGCTATAATCGGAGAGACCCAGTACTTC
CSAIIGETQYF
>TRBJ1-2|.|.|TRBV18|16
TGTGCCAGCTCACCGCCTGGTTGGCATCCTAACTATGGCTACACCTTC
CASSPPGWHPNYGYTF
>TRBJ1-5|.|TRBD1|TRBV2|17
TGTGCCAGCAGTCAGGGGGGGACAGGGGGCGGCGGTCAGCCCCAGCATTTT
CASSQGGTGGGGQPQHF
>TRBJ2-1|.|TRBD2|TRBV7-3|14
TGTGCCAGCAGCCCCGGGACTAGGTGGAATGAGCAGTTCTTC
CASSPGTRWNEQFF
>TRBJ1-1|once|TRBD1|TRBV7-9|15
TGTGCCAGCAGCTTAGGAGGGGACAGCGGCAGGGAAGCTTTCTTT
CASSLGGDSGREAFF
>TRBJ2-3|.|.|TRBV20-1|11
TGCAGCTCTCTCAGGGCGGATACGCAGTATTTT
CSSLRADTQYF
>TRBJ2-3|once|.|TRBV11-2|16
TGTGCCAGCAGCCCCCAGACTAGCAGGGGAACAGATACGCAGTATTTT
CASSPQTSRGTDTQYF
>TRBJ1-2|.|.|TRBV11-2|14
TGTGCCAGCAGCTTTACAGAAGCTAACTATGGCTACACCTTC
CASSFTEANYGYTF
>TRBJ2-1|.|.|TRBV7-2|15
TGTGCCAGCAGCTTAGGACCAGGGGTCTACAATGAGCAGTTCTTC
CASSLGPGVYNEQFF
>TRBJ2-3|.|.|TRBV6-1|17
TGTGCCAGCAGTGAAGCGCTTGGGGGGACAGCCGGAGATACGCAGTATTTT
CASSEALGGTAGDTQYF
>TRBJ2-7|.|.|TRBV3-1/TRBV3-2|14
TGTGCCAGCAGTGTTGGACAGTTCTCCTACGAGCAGTACTTC
CASSVGQFSYEQYF
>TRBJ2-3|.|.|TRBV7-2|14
TGTGCCAGCAGCTTAAGAGGGGGGGAAGATACGCAGTATTTT
CASSLRGGEDTQYF
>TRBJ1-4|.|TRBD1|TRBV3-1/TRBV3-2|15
TGTGCCAGCAGCCTTTCGACAGGGTTTAATGAAAAACTGTTTTTT
CASSLSTGFNEKLFF
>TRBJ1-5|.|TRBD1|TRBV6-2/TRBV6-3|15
TGTGCCAGCAGTTACTCAGGGACAGGCAATCAGCCCCAGCATTTT
CASSYSGTGNQPQHF
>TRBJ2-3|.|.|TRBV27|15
TGTGCCAGCAGTTTAAGGGGTAGCAAAGAAGATACGCAGTATTTT
CASSLRGSKEDTQYF
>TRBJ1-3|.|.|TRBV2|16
TGTGCCAGCAGTGAGAATTTCGGGGGGCCTGGAAACACCATATATTTT
CASSENFGGPGNTIYF
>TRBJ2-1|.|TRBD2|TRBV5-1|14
TGCGCCAGCAGCTGGCAGCGGGGGTACAATGAGCAGTTCTTC
CASSWQRGYNEQFF
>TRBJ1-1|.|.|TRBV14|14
TGTGCCAGCAGCCAAGTTCCAACAGATTATGAAGCTTTCTTT
CASSQVPTDYEAFF
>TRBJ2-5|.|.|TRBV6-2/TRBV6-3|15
TGTGCCAGCAGTATACAGGGCCCGTACCAAGAGACCCAGTACTTC
CASSIQGPYQETQYF
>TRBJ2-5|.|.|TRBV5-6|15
TGTGCCAGCAGCTTGGGGGCGGGGCCGTGGGAGACCCAGTACTTC
CASSLGAGPWETQYF
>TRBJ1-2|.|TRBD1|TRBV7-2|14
TGTGCCAGCACGACCCAGGGGGCGGGAAGAGGCTACACCTTC
CASTTQGAGRGYTF
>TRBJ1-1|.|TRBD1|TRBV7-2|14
TGTGCCAGCAGGCGAACAGGGGTGGGGGCTGAAGCTTTCTTT
CASRRTGVGAEAFF
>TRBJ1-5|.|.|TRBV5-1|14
TGCGCCAGCAGCCCCGGTCAGGGGCAGCAGCCCCAGCATTTT
CASSPGQGQQPQHF
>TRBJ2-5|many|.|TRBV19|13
TGTGCCAGTAGTATCACCAGTCAAGAGACCCAGTACTTC
CASSITSQETQYF
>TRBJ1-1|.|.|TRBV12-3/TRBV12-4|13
TGTGCCAGCAGTGGGCCGGTCAGGGCTGAAGCTTTCTTT
CASSGPVRAEAFF
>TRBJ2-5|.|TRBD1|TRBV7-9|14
TGTGCCAGCAGCCATGACAGGGGGCAGGAGACCCAGTACTTC
CASSHDRGQETQYF
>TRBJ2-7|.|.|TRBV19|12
TGTGCCAGTAGTACGGGTGAGCGCGAGCAGTACTTC
CASSTGEREQYF
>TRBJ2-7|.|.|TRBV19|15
TGTGCCAGTAGTTTTGGAGGCCTACTATCGGGGGAGCAGTACTTC
CASSFGGLLSGEQYF
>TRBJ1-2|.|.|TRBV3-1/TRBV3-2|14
TGTGCCAGCAGTCGCCAGGGCGTAAACTATGGCTACACCTTC
CASSRQGVNYGYTF
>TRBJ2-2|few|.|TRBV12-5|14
TGTGCTAGTGGTTTTTCCGTGAACACCGGGGAGCTGTTTTTT
CASGFSVNTGELFF
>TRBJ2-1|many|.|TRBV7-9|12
TGTGCCAGCAGCTCCAGGGGGGTTGAGCAGTTCTTC
CASSSRGVEQFF
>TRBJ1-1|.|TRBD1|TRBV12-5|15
TGTGCTAGTGGTCCCGACAGGGGTGTGAACACTGAAGCTTTCTTT
CASGPDRGVNTEAFF
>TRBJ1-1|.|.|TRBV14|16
TGTGCCAGCAGCCAAGATTTTGTCGGTGTGAACACTGAAGCTTTCTTT
CASSQDFVGVNTEAFF
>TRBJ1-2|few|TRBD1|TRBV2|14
TGTGCCACCAGGGGGATGGGAGGTGCGGGAGGCTACACCTTC
CATRGMGGAGGYTF
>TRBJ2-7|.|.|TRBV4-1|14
TGCGCCAGCAGCCAAGGGGGGCCTTCTTACGAGCAGTACTTC
CASSQGGPSYEQYF
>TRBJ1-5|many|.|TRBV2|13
TGTGCCAGCTCCGGAGATAGCAATCAGCCCCAGCATTTT
CASSGDSNQPQHF
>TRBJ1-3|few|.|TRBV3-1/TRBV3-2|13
TGTGCCAGCAGCTCGGGGTCTGGAAACACCATATATTTT
CASSSGSGNTIYF
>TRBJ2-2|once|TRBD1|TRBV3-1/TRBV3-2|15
TGTGCCAGCAGCCTCCGGACAGGGAGCACCGGGGAGCTGTTTTTT
CASSLRTGSTGELFF
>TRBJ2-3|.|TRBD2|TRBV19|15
TGTGCCAGTAGTACGGGGGGGCCCGGCACAGATACGCAGTATTTT
CASSTGGPGTDTQYF
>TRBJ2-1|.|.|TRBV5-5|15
TGTGCCAGCAGCATTACAGGGTTATCCTACAATGAGCAGTTCTTC
CASSITGLSYNEQFF
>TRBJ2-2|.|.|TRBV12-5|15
TGTGCTAGTGGCCAACCTTGGGCGTCTACCGGGGAGCTGTTTTTT
CASGQPWASTGELFF
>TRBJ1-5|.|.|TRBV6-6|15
TGTGCCAGCACCCACAGGCAGGGTAGCAATCAGCCCCAGCATTTT
CASTHRQGSNQPQHF
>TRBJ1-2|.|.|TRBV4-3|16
TGCGCCAGCAGCCAAGAACACAGATCACTTACGTATGGCTACACCTTC
CASSQEHRSLTYGYTF
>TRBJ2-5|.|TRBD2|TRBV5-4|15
TGTGCCAGCAGCTTGGCCTTAGCGGGGGTAGAGACCCAGTACTTC
CASSLALAGVETQYF
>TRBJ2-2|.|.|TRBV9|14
TGTGCCAGCAGCGCCAGGGGTTACACCGGGGAGCTGTTTTTT
CASSARGYTGELFF
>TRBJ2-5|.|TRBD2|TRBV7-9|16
TGTGCCAGCAGCTTAGGACTAGCGGGGGGGCTTGAGACCCAGTACTTC
CASSLGLAGGLETQYF
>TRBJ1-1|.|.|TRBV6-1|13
TGTGCCAGCAGTCCCAGGGGAGAGAGTGAAGCTTTCTTT
CASSPRGESEAFF
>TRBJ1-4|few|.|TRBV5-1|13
TGCGCCAGCAGGAACGGGAATAATGAAAAACTGTTTTTT
CASRNGNNEKLFF